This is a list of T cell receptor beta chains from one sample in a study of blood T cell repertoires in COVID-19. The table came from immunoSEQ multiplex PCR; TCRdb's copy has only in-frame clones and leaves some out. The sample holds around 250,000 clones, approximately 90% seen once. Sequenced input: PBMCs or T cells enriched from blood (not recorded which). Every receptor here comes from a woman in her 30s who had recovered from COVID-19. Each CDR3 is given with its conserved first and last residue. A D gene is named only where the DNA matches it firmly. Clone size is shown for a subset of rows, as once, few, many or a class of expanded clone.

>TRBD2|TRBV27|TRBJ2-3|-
CASSPLGLAGPDTQYF
TGTGCCAGCAGTCCCCTCGGACTAGCGGGTCCAGATACGCAGTATTTT
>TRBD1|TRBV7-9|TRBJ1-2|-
CASSPPGQGAWANYGYTF
TGTGCCAGCAGCCCACCGGGACAGGGGGCCTGGGCTAACTATGGCTACACCTTC
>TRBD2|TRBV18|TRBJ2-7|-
CASSPFGTSGSHYEQYF
TGTGCCAGCTCACCTTTTGGGACTAGCGGGAGCCACTACGAGCAGTACTTC
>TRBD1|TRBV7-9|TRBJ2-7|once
CASSSPGQGAYEQYF
TGTGCCAGCAGCTCTCCGGGACAGGGCGCCTACGAGCAGTACTTC
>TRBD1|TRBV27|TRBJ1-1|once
CASSLLRGTGGAGTEAFF
TGTGCCAGCAGTTTATTGAGGGGGACAGGGGGCGCAGGGACTGAAGCTTTCTTT
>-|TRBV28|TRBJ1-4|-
CASSLPAVGGHNEKLFF
TGTGCCAGCAGTTTACCCGCCGTCGGGGGGCATAATGAAAAACTGTTTTTT
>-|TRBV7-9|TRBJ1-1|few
CATFLTGGVNTEAFF
TGTGCCACCTTCCTCACGGGGGGGGTGAACACTGAAGCTTTCTTT
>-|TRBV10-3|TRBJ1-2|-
CAISGGRGSSANYGYTF
TGTGCCATCAGTGGAGGCAGGGGATCAAGTGCTAACTATGGCTACACCTTC
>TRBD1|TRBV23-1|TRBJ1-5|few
CASSQLGQGAWLCNQPQHF
TGCGCCAGCAGTCAACTCGGACAGGGGGCTTGGTTATGCAATCAGCCCCAGCATTTT
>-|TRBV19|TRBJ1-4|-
CASSIVTATNEKLFF
TGTGCCAGTAGTATCGTGACAGCAACTAATGAAAAACTGTTTTTT
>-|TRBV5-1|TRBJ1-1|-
CASSGRQVKATEAFF
TGCGCCAGCAGCGGGCGACAGGTTAAAGCCACTGAAGCTTTCTTT
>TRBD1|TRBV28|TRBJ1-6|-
CASSSGTGNSPLHF
TGTGCCAGCAGTTCCGGGACAGGGAATTCACCCCTCCACTTT
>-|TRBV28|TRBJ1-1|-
CAARTGSTNEAFF
TGTGCCGCACGTACAGGCTCGACCAATGAAGCTTTCTTT
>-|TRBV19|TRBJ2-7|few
CASSGQFGSYEQYF
TGTGCCAGTAGTGGACAGTTCGGCTCCTACGAGCAGTACTTC
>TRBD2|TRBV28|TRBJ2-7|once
CASRGGGGPFYEQYF
TGTGCCAGCAGGGGCGGGGGGGGCCCGTTCTACGAGCAGTACTTC
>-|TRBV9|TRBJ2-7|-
CASSVAQGRLDEQYF
TGTGCCAGCAGCGTAGCGCAGGGGCGCTTGGACGAGCAGTACTTC
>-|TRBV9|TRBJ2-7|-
CASSTAGEMGVYEQYF
TGTGCCAGCAGCACCGCTGGGGAGATGGGAGTCTACGAGCAGTACTTC
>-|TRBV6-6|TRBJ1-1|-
CASTREDTEAFF
TGTGCCAGCACACGCGAAGACACTGAAGCTTTCTTT
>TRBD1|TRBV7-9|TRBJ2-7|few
CASSSSGTAIYEQYF
TGTGCCAGCAGCTCCTCCGGGACAGCGATCTACGAGCAGTACTTC
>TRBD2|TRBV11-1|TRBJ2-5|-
CASSSPGTSGTKTQYF
TGTGCCAGCAGCTCCCCCGGGACTAGCGGGACTAAGACCCAGTACTTC
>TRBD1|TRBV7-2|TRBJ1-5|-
CASSRVGTVYLTDNQPQHF
TGTGCCAGCAGCCGGGTTGGGACAGTCTATCTTACGGACAATCAGCCCCAGCATTTT
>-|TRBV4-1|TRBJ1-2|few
CASSQDGQGGYTF
TGCGCCAGCAGCCAAGATGGTCAGGGAGGCTACACCTTC
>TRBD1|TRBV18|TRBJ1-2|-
CASSPRDRGFGYTF
TGTGCCAGCTCACCGAGGGACAGGGGTTTTGGCTACACCTTC
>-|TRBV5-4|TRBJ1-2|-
CASSTRGGYGYTF
TGTGCCAGCAGCACTCGGGGGGGCTATGGCTACACCTTC
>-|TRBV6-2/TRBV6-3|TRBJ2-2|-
CASSPYRRYTGELFF
TGTGCCAGCAGCCCCTACAGGCGATACACCGGGGAGCTGTTTTTT